Each of the 3 T cell receptor beta chains below was sequenced from the same sample in a study of identical twins. A single record per CDR3 protein comes from TCRdb applying MiXCR to the 5' RACE reads. The sample lists fewer than 550,000 distinct CDR3 sequences, around 15% seen once, with approximately 1% in the top ten. The same sample was also studied in work on yellow fever vaccine responses in identical twins.

What was sequenced was CD4+ T cells sorted from blood. The receptors derive from a woman aged 18 to 35 in good health.

The chain recombines TRBV6-1 with TRBJ1-5; 7 bases align to TRBD1. Germline loops: CDR1 MNHNS, CDR2 SASEGT. The V gene end was trimmed by 6 bases and the J gene end by 0 bases; junction bases not matched to a gene: 5. The CDR3 loop spans 15 amino acids. CDR3 amino acids: CASRPPGGSNQPQHF. As DNA, the CDR3 is TGTGCCAGCAGACCCCCAGGGGGTAGCAATCAGCCCCAGCATTTT.

This clonotype has at least ten counts. The chain couples TRBV7-4 to TRBJ2-7, with 7 bases matching TRBD2. The germline gives CDR1 SGHVT, CDR2 SQSDAQ. V shed 10 bases and J 5 bases; nucleotides not matched to a gene: 17. CDR3 length: 15 residues. Here the CDR3 reads CATSPPGGPYHEQYF. CDR3 in DNA: TGTGCCACATCCCCACCGGGAGGACCCTACCACGAGCAGTACTTC.

This rearrangement joins TRBV20-1 to TRBJ2-1; TRBD2 matches at 14 bases. There are 13 residues in the CDR3. Germline lookup yields CDR1 DFQATT and CDR2 SNEGSKA (reference sequence). V dropped 6 bases and J dropped 7; count of bases not matched to a gene: 2. CDR3 DNA: TGCAGTGCGGGGACTAGCGGGGGAAATGAGCAGTTCTTC. Translating gives CSAGTSGGNEQFF.